This paragraph reports one T cell receptor beta chain. Its antigen is not identified. These data are taken from a study of T cell responses to AZD1222 COVID-19 vaccine. The repertoire was sequenced with immunoSEQ multiplex PCR; TCRdb's copy has only in-frame clones and lacks some. The data contain 110,000 or so clones, approximately 85% of them seen just once; the ten biggest clones take up more than 10%. With 1 base removed from V and 0 bases from J, the gap between germline ends came to 10 bases. Per the germline V gene, CDR1 is SGHVS and CDR2 is FQNEAQ. The length of the CDR3 is 16 residues. General study points: Nearly half of unique spike-specific TCRs reportedly avoided B.1.351 and B.1.1.7 mutated regions. After two AZD1222 doses, spike-specific TCR breadth and depth rose versus day 0. The repertoires were collected only after the peak T cell response.

Specimen: peripheral blood, collected on day 0 of MenACWY control vaccination. The gene calls are TRBV7-8 and TRBJ1-5, with D possibly TRBD1 on 5 matching bases. The TCR originated in an adult in good health. CDR3 residues: CASSLEGTFSNQPQHF. The CDR3, as DNA: TGTGCCAGCAGCTTAGAGGGGACGTTTAGCAATCAGCCCCAGCATTTT. The whole variable domain, remainder taken from reference TRBV7-8 and TRBJ1-5, is GAGVSQSPRYKVAKRGQDVALRCDPISGHVSLFWYQQALGQGPEFLTYFQNEAQLDKSGLPSDRFFAERPEGSVSTLKIQRTQQEDSAVYLCASSLEGTFSNQPQHFGDGTRLSIL.